Each of the 32 T cell receptor beta chains below was sequenced from the same sample in a study of T cells in Graves' hyperthyroidism and ophthalmopathy. Amplified TCR beta CDR3 regions came from RNA transcripts. Researchers ran a first-round RT-PCR on the TCR CDR3 using the HTBI primer set. TCRdb re-called the multiplex PCR reads with MiXCR, one entry per CDR3 protein. The data hold about 570,000 distinct CDR3 sequences, with around 45% observed a single time. Input material: peripheral blood or thyroid tissue (not recorded which). The receptors stem from an adult woman with Graves' disease, either hyperthyroidism or ophthalmopathy (not recorded which).

This chain uses TRBV29-1 with TRBJ1-2; weak D call: TRBD1 (5 bases). The germline gives CDR1 SQVTM, CDR2 ANQGSEA. The V and J ends lost 4 bases and 6 bases respectively, with 18 bases between them. The CDR3 sequence is 14 residues long. The CDR3 sequence is CSVGGRGETDGYTF. CDR3 DNA: TGCAGCGTTGGGGGACGAGGGGAGACGGATGGCTACACCTTC.

The chain uses TRBV15 and TRBJ2-1, with TRBD2 matching 10 bases. The CDR3 has 14 residues. Per the germline V gene, CDR1 is LNHNV and CDR2 is YYDKDF (reference sequence). DNA for the CDR3: TGTGCTACCGCCGGGACTAGCGCTTACAATGAGCAGTTCTTC. Its translation is CATAGTSAYNEQFF.

The chain uses TRBV19 and TRBJ1-1, with TRBD1 matching 8 bases. Germline lookup yields CDR1 LNHDA and CDR2 SQIVND (reference sequence). V was clipped by 5 bases and J by 3 bases; unmatched bases: 5. The CDR3 sequence is 14 residues long. Here the CDR3 DNA reads TGTGCCAGTAGTGCGTCAGGGGGCCACACTGAAGCTTTCTTT. Protein: CASSASGGHTEAFF.

This clonotype was seen once. V is TRBV20-1 and J is TRBJ1-5, with TRBD1 as a possible D gene (5 bases). The V gene lost 3 bases and the J gene lost 3 bases, with 12 bases spanning the gap. This CDR3 comprises 14 residues. Germline CDR1 and CDR2: DFQATT and SNEGSKA (reference sequence). CDR3 sequence: CSASIRGINQPQHF. The CDR3 DNA follows: TGCAGTGCTAGTATTCGGGGGATCAATCAGCCCCAGCATTTT.

This chain uses TRBV10-2 with TRBJ2-5, with a tentative D call TRBD2 (5 bases). Looked up from germline, CDR1 is WSHSY and CDR2 is SAAADI. The V end was cut by 2 bases, the J end by 5 bases, with 15 bases between. This CDR3 comprises 15 residues. CDR3 nucleotides: TGCGCCAGCAGTGAGGCCCCGGGGATAATGGAGACCCAGTACTTC. Residues: CASSEAPGIMETQYF.

The chain carries TRBV12-3 or TRBV12-4 and TRBJ1-1; D remains ambiguous. The CDR3 runs to 14 residues. Deletions cut 7 bases from V and 1 base from J, with 13 bases between. CDR3 nucleotide sequence: TGTGCCAGCAATAGATGGAGGGAGAACACTGAAGCTTTCTTT. Its protein is CASNRWRENTEAFF.

The table lists this clonotype with many counts. The rearrangement joins TRBV5-1 to TRBJ2-7; 9 bases align to TRBD1. V lost 3 bases to trimming and J lost 1 base; unmatched junction nucleotides: 2. The CDR3 contains 14 residues. CDR1 SGHRS and CDR2 YFSETQ come from the germline V gene. CDR3 nucleotides: TGCGCCAGCAGCTGGGGGACAGGGTCCTACGAGCAGTACTTC. Encoded protein: CASSWGTGSYEQYF.

This clonotype was observed at least ten times. V gene TRBV9 combines with J gene TRBJ1-1; possible D gene TRBD1, 5 bases. CDR3 size: 14 residues. The V end was cut by 0 bases, the J end by 5 bases, with 11 bases between. CDR1 SGDLS and CDR2 YYNGEE come from the germline V gene. The CDR3 DNA sequence: TGTGCCAGCAGCGTAGATCCGGGGCGGACTGAAGCTTTCTTT. It is translated as CASSVDPGRTEAFF.

At least ten counts were recorded for this clonotype. The chain combines TRBV19 with TRBJ2-2, with TRBD2 matching 7 bases. The ends lost 7 bases at V and 3 bases at J; junction bases unmatched: 17. CDR1 LNHDA and CDR2 SQIVND come from the germline V gene (reference sequence). The CDR3 extends over 18 amino acids. DNA of the CDR3: TGTGCCAGTAAACCCTCCGGGCGCGGGAGCCCCTACACCGGGGAGCTGTTTTTT. Translation: CASKPSGRGSPYTGELFF.

Comment on this clonotype: A much bigger clone sits one base away, suggesting this may be a read error. The V call is TRBV12-3 or TRBV12-4, the J call TRBJ1-1, with D possibly matching TRBD1 (5 bases). The CDR3 has 14 residues. The CDR3: CAGSLERGGTEAFF. The CDR3 bases are TGTGCCGGCAGTTTAGAGAGGGGAGGGACTGAAGCTTTCTTT.

The sample holds many counts of this clonotype. The rearrangement uses TRBV6-1 and TRBJ1-4; TRBD1 is a possible D gene (5 bases). Per germline, CDR1 MNHNS and CDR2 SASEGT. V was cut by 1 base and J by 7 bases, with 13 bases left in between. The CDR3 totals 15 residues. The CDR3 DNA follows: TGTGCCAGCAGTGAAGAGTCCACAGGAAGTGAAAAACTGTTTTTT. Protein product: CASSEESTGSEKLFF.

This clonotype came up many times. V is TRBV6-1 and J is TRBJ1-5, with TRBD1 matching over 8 bases. The CDR3 loop spans 15 amino acids. The V gene's germline CDR1 is MNHNS and CDR2 SASEGT. The junction had 3 bases not matched to a gene; V was cut back by 4 bases and J by 1 base. CDR3: CASSAGGQSNQPQHF. CDR3 bases: TGTGCCAGCAGTGCAGGGGGCCAGAGCAATCAGCCCCAGCATTTT.

The chain recombines TRBV7-6 with TRBJ1-2, with D perhaps matching TRBD1 (5 bases). The germline gives CDR1 SGHVS, CDR2 FNYEAQ. The CDR3 runs to 16 residues. V lost 0 bases and J 0 bases, leaving 11 bases between the germline ends. The CDR3 sequence: CASSLAGGGTNYGYTF. The CDR3 nucleotides read TGTGCCAGCAGCTTAGCCGGGGGGGGAACTAACTATGGCTACACCTTC.

As regards this clonotype: A junction boundary mismatches the germline segment, possibly from a read error. This sequence joins TRBV7-9 and TRBJ1-6, with TRBD1 as a possible D gene (6 bases). The CDR3 contains 17 residues. Germline V CDR1 and CDR2: SEHNR, FQNEAQ (reference sequence). CDR3: CASSQLGGATSNSPLHF. The CDR3 nucleotides read TGCGCCAGCAGCCAGCTTGGGGGGGCGACAAGTAATTCACCCCTCCACTTT.

This clonotype has ten or more counts. The chain employs TRBV9 and TRBJ2-5; 8 bases fit TRBD2. The CDR3 consists of 15 residues. In germline, CDR1 is SGDLS, CDR2 YYNGEE. Trimming removed 7 bases from V and 1 base from J; junction bases left unmatched: 9. The chain's CDR3 is CASASGGTSQETQYF. As DNA, the CDR3 is TGTGCCAGCGCCTCTGGCGGGACTAGCCAAGAGACCCAGTACTTC.

This clonotype appeared many times. The chain has TRBV5-6 and TRBJ2-5; D gene ambiguous. CDR1 is SGHDT and CDR2 is YYEEEE in the germline V gene. Trimming shortened V by 1 base and J by 5 bases, and 9 bases separated the two germline ends. This CDR3 contains 13 residues. CDR3 sequence reads: CASSLIFPETQYF. The CDR3 DNA reads as TGTGCCAGCAGCTTGATCTTCCCGGAGACCCAGTACTTC.

Regarding this clonotype: It is likely a read error, because the conserved phenylalanine at the end of the CDR3 is missing. The limits of the CDR3 on the DNA are not certain, so only TCRdb's listed CDR3 is given. The gene calls are TRBV29-1 and TRBJ2-5; the tabulated D call, TRBD1, remains unverified against the DNA. CDR1 is SQVTM and CDR2 is ANQGSEA in the germline V gene. The CDR3 length is 8 residues, termini included. Here the CDR3 reads CSVRGSLE.

In this sample, this clonotype turned up once. V and J are TRBV9 and TRBJ1-5, with D unclear. Germline CDR1 is SGDLS and CDR2 is YYNGEE. The V end was cut by 5 bases, the J end by 6 bases, with 12 bases between. CDR3 length: 13 amino acids. The CDR3 spells CASSRETSQPQHF. CDR3 nucleotides: TGTGCCAGCAGTCGGGAAACCAGTCAGCCCCAGCATTTT. Looking up the rest from reference TRBV9 and TRBJ1-5 gives the full variable domain: DSGVTQTPKHLITATGQRVTLRCSPRSGDLSVYWYQQSLDQGLQFLIQYYNGEERAKGNILERFSAQQFPDLHSELNLSSLELGDSALYFCASSRETSQPQHFGDGTRLSIL.

This clonotype has a count of ten or more. V is TRBV6-5 and J is TRBJ1-2; perhaps TRBD1 as D (5 bases). V lost 6 bases and J 10 bases, leaving 18 bases between the germline ends. The CDR3 has 13 residues. The germline gives CDR1 MNHEY, CDR2 SVGAGI. CDR3 nucleotide sequence: TGTGCCAGCAGGTGGACTACAGGCTATCCCTACACCTTC. Its protein is CASRWTTGYPYTF.

V gene TRBV5-1 combines with J gene TRBJ1-2, with D possibly TRBD1 on 5 matching bases. This CDR3 has 14 residues. Trimming pared 1 base from V and 2 bases from J, leaving 9 bases between. CDR1 and CDR2 (germline): SGHRS, YFSETQ. The CDR3 nucleotides read TGCGCCAGCAGCTTGTCGACAGAGAACTATGGCTACACCTTC. The encoded protein is CASSLSTENYGYTF. The variable domain in full, with the rest retrieved from reference TRBV5-1 and TRBJ1-2, is KAGVTQTPRYLIKTRGQQVTLSCSPISGHRSVSWYQQTPGQGLQFLFEYFSETQRNKGNFPGRFSGRQFSNSRSEMNVSTLELGDSALYLCASSLSTENYGYTFGSGTRLTVV.

This CDR3 reads CAISWTGTNTYEQYF. The CDR3 nucleotides read TGTGCCATCAGTTGGACCGGGACAAACACCTACGAGCAGTACTTC. This sequence joins TRBV10-3 and TRBJ2-7; a possible D gene is TRBD1 (6 bases). Germline V CDR1 and CDR2: ENHRY, SYGVKD. This CDR3 spans 15 amino acids. V dropped 5 bases and J dropped 2 bases, with 16 bases sitting between them.

The chain is built from TRBV6-4 and TRBJ2-5, with 8 bases lining up with TRBD1. J was trimmed by 4 bases and V by 5 bases; bases with no gene match: 9. The V gene's germline CDR1 is MRHNA and CDR2 SNTAGT. This CDR3 region has 15 residues. The CDR3, as DNA: TGTGCCAGCAGTCCGAGGGGGGACAGGAGAGAGACCCAGTACTTC. Amino acid sequence: CASSPRGDRRETQYF.

V is TRBV28 and J is TRBJ2-7, with 13 positions matching TRBD2. Losses at the gene ends were 4 bases for V and 5 bases for J; bases not matched to a gene: 5. This CDR3 has 15 residues. CDR1 and CDR2 from the germline V gene are MDHEN and SYDVKM. CDR3 sequence reads: CASSSTSGRRDEQYF. The CDR3 region has the DNA TGTGCCAGCAGTTCGACTAGCGGGAGGAGGGACGAGCAGTACTTC.

This clonotype was counted between two and nine times. The chain combines TRBV10-3 with TRBJ2-7; D ambiguous. V gave up 6 bases and J gave up 1 base, with 13 bases separating them. Germline CDR1 is ENHRY and CDR2 is SYGVKD. The CDR3 is 14 amino acids. The CDR3 spells CAIRRSTGSYEQYF. The DNA for the CDR3 is TGTGCCATCAGGAGGTCCACCGGGTCCTACGAGCAGTACTTC.

The CDR3 sequence: CASSEPGQLAGYGYTF. CDR3 coding DNA: TGTGCCAGCAGTGAACCGGGACAGCTTGCCGGCTATGGCTACACCTTC. The V call is TRBV25-1, the J call TRBJ1-2; TRBD1 agrees at 7 bases. The CDR3 is made up of 16 amino acids. V lost 2 bases, J lost 4 bases, and 10 bases stayed unmatched. Germline V gene sequence: CDR1 MGHDK, CDR2 SYGVNS.

This clonotype appeared a single time. The chain couples TRBV29-1 to TRBJ2-6; D not certain. CDR3 size: 14 residues. Germline V gene data show CDR1 as SQVTM and CDR2 as ANQGSEA. The V and J ends lost 2 bases and 2 bases respectively, with 7 bases between them. This CDR3 is CSVEKAAGANVLTF. The CDR3, as DNA: TGCAGCGTTGAAAAGGCGGCTGGGGCCAACGTCCTGACTTTC.

The CDR3 here is CASSFGTGKDYEQYF. In nucleotides, the CDR3 is TGTGCCAGCAGCTTTGGGACAGGGAAGGACTACGAGCAGTACTTC. The chain uses TRBV7-2 and TRBJ2-7; 9 positions agree with TRBD1. V was clipped by 3 bases and J by 3 bases; unmatched bases: 6. The CDR3 is made up of 15 amino acids. From germline, CDR1 is SGHTA and CDR2 FQGNSA.

This clonotype has ten or more counts. The gene calls are TRBV13 and TRBJ2-7, with 9 bases matching TRBD1. The J segment lost 5 bases and the V segment lost 5 bases, leaving 10 bases of the junction unmatched. This CDR3 contains 15 residues. Germline CDR1 and CDR2: PRHDT and FYEKMQ (reference sequence). DNA of the CDR3: TGTGCCAGCAGCGGCCGTCGGACAGGGGTCCACGAGCAGTACTTC. Its protein product is CASSGRRTGVHEQYF.

This clonotype was recorded many times. The chain employs TRBV2 and TRBJ2-7; 7 bases agree with TRBD2. The CDR3 is 17 residues long. CDR1 and CDR2 from the germline V gene are SNHLY and FYNNEI. The J segment lost 2 bases and the V segment lost 2 bases, leaving 12 bases of the junction unmatched. The CDR3 region has the DNA TGTGCCAGCAGTGAATATTATGGGACTAAGTCAACCTACGAGCAGTACTTC. It encodes CASSEYYGTKSTYEQYF.

This sequence joins TRBV7-2 and TRBJ1-2; tentatively, D is TRBD1 (5 bases). The CDR3 runs to 14 residues. V lost 5 bases and J lost 8, with 18 bases in between. Germline loops: CDR1 SGHTA, CDR2 FQGNSA. CDR3 DNA: TGTGCCAGCAGCAACTCCAGGGACCTCGGGGGCTACACCTTC. Protein: CASSNSRDLGGYTF.

The sample holds many counts of this clonotype. The chain recombines TRBV7-9 with TRBJ1-1; 7 bases are shared with TRBD1. The germline V gene has CDR1 SEHNR and CDR2 FQNEAQ (reference sequence). Trimming cost V 5 bases and J 6 bases; bases outside gene matches: 9. The CDR3 has 14 residues. CDR3 sequence: CASSVEQGKPEAFF. CDR3 nucleotide sequence: TGTGCCAGCAGCGTCGAACAGGGGAAACCTGAAGCTTTCTTT.

The V call is TRBV6-6, the J call TRBJ1-1; D not certain. Germline CDR1 MNHNY, CDR2 SVGAGI (reference sequence). The germline V and J ends were trimmed by 2 bases and 2 bases, with 9 bases remaining between them. The CDR3 totals 14 residues. CDR3 coding DNA: TGTGCCAGCAGTTACCCGACGGAAAACACTGAAGCTTTCTTT. This translates into CASSYPTENTEAFF.